Following are 21 T cell receptor beta chains from one sample sequenced in a study of blood T cell repertoires in COVID-19. Using immunoSEQ multiplex PCR, the repertoire was profiled, and TCRdb retains in-frame clones only, with some absent. Here the sample spans approximately 190,000 clones, roughly 80% being singletons. Sequenced sample: peripheral blood. Receptor source: a man aged 55 to 70 with active or convalescent COVID-19.

The chain couples TRBV5-1 to TRBJ2-3; 14 bases match TRBD2. With V trimmed by 3 bases and J by 4 bases, 4 bases remained unmatched. This CDR3 is built from 16 residues. CDR1 is SGHRS, CDR2 YFSETQ, per germline. As DNA, the CDR3 is TGCGCCAGCAGCTCCGGACTAGCGGGAGGCGCAGATACGCAGTATTTT. It specifies CASSSGLAGGADTQYF. The whole variable domain, filled in from reference TRBV5-1 and TRBJ2-3, reads KAGVTQTPRYLIKTRGQQVTLSCSPISGHRSVSWYQQTPGQGLQFLFEYFSETQRNKGNFPGRFSGRQFSNSRSEMNVSTLELGDSALYLCASSSGLAGGADTQYFGPGTRLTVL.

The J gene is TRBJ1-5, the V gene TRBV28, with TRBD1 matching over 11 bases. The CDR3 consists of 16 residues. V lost 6 bases, J lost 2 bases, and 6 bases stayed unmatched. Germline CDR1 and CDR2: MDHEN and SYDVKM. The CDR3 coding sequence is TGTGCCAGCAGGAGGACAGGGGGCAGGGGCAATCAGCCCCAGCATTTT. Translation gives CASRRTGGRGNQPQHF. Filled out from reference TRBV28 and TRBJ1-5, the complete variable domain reads DVKVTQSSRYLVKRTGEKVFLECVQDMDHENMFWYRQDPGLGLRLIYFSYDVKMKEKGDIPEGYSVSREKKERFSLILESASTNQTSMYLCASRRTGGRGNQPQHFGDGTRLSIL.

The chain couples TRBV24-1 to TRBJ1-1; D is undetermined. From germline, CDR1 is KGHDR and CDR2 SFDVKD. CDR3 length: 13 amino acids. V was trimmed by 5 bases and J by 2 bases, leaving 8 bases between them. The CDR3 reads CATSGAVNTEAFF. The CDR3 nucleotides read TGTGCCACCAGTGGGGCAGTTAACACTGAAGCTTTCTTT.

The chain carries TRBV3-1 (or the pseudogene TRBV3-2) and TRBJ2-5; 7 bases align to TRBD1. Germline lookup yields CDR1 LGHDT and CDR2 YNNKEL (reference sequence). The CDR3 is 17 residues long. With 4 bases clipped from V and 2 bases from J, the junction kept 13 bases outside the gene matches. The CDR3 DNA is TGTGCCAGCAGCCCCGGCCGTCGGCCAGGGGGTCAAGAGACCCAGTACTTC. This codes for CASSPGRRPGGQETQYF.

The chain carries TRBV30 and TRBJ2-3, with D possibly matching TRBD2 (6 bases). Per germline, CDR1 GTSNPN and CDR2 SVGIG (reference sequence). The CDR3 sequence is 12 residues long. V was pared by 3 bases and J by 8 bases, with 12 bases between. The CDR3 DNA reads TGTGCCTGGAGCACCCCCGGGGGTACGCAGTATTTT. As protein: CAWSTPGGTQYF.

The chain combines TRBV20-1 with TRBJ1-4, with a tentative D call TRBD1 (6 bases). Germline V gene sequence: CDR1 DFQATT, CDR2 SNEGSKA (reference sequence). Between the trimmed V and J ends, which lost 6 bases and 7 bases, there was a span of 9 bases. The CDR3 extends over 11 amino acids. CDR3: CSAAQGEKLFF. CDR3 DNA sequence: TGCAGTGCAGCACAGGGTGAAAAACTGTTTTTT.

The chain couples TRBV4-1 to TRBJ1-5; possible D gene TRBD1, 5 bases. The CDR3 contains 15 residues. The V gene's germline CDR1 is MGHRA and CDR2 YSYEKL. V lost 4 bases to trimming and J lost 11 bases, with 21 bases between them. DNA of the CDR3: TGCGCCAGCAGCCTACAGGAGGGACTGGCGGGCGCCCAGCATTTT. This sequence encodes CASSLQEGLAGAQHF.

The chain is built from TRBV27 and TRBJ2-7, with 9 bases aligning to TRBD2. The V segment lost 3 bases and the J segment 2 bases; nucleotides outside the gene matches: 5. The CDR3 spans 15 residues. CDR1 and CDR2 from the germline V gene are MNHEY and SMNVEV (reference sequence). The DNA for the CDR3 is TGTGCCAGCAGTTTTGGGACTAGCCTCCCCTACGAGCAGTACTTC. This gives the protein CASSFGTSLPYEQYF.

J is TRBJ2-5 and V is TRBV19; no firm D call. Germline loops: CDR1 LNHDA, CDR2 SQIVND (reference sequence). V was clipped by 6 bases and J by 2 bases, with 13 bases between them. CDR3 size: 14 residues. The chain's CDR3 is CASRVHNGQETQYF. DNA of the CDR3: TGTGCCAGTAGGGTTCATAACGGGCAAGAGACCCAGTACTTC.

The J gene is TRBJ2-7, the V gene TRBV11-2; D unclear. Looked up from germline, CDR1 is SGHAT and CDR2 is FQNNGV. The CDR3 is 11 amino acids. The V end was cut by 2 bases, the J end by 3 bases, with 2 bases between. The CDR3 reads CASSLYYEQYF. DNA for the CDR3: TGTGCCAGCAGCTTATACTACGAGCAGTACTTC.

The J gene is TRBJ2-5, the V gene TRBV24-1, with 7 bases that match TRBD1. CDR3 size: 13 residues. The V segment lost 6 bases and the J segment 4 bases; nucleotides outside the gene matches: 4. Looked up from germline, CDR1 is KGHDR and CDR2 is SFDVKD. CDR3 sequence: CATSLAGGETQYF. The CDR3 DNA sequence: TGTGCCACCAGTCTCGCAGGGGGAGAGACCCAGTACTTC.

The J gene is TRBJ2-7, the V gene TRBV27; 12 nucleotides match TRBD1. V shed 5 bases, J shed 6 bases, and the junction held 14 bases outside the gene matches. Germline CDR1 reads MNHEY; CDR2 reads SMNVEV (reference sequence). The CDR3 is 17 residues long. Written as DNA, the CDR3 is TGTGCCAGCAGTCTTCCAATCCCGGGACAGGGGGCGGGCGAGCAGTACTTC. It specifies CASSLPIPGQGAGEQYF.

The rearrangement joins TRBV7-2 to TRBJ2-1; D is unresolved. CDR3 size: 13 residues. Between the trimmed V and J ends, which lost 2 bases and 9 bases, there was a span of 11 bases. Germline V lookup: CDR1 SGHTA, CDR2 FQGNSA. CDR3 coding DNA: TGTGCCAGCAGCTTACTTAGAAGAGGTGAGCAGTTCTTC. As protein: CASSLLRRGEQFF.

This clone came up a few times. The genes are TRBV24-1 and TRBJ2-1; 8 bases line up with TRBD2. With 5 bases clipped from V and 2 bases from J, the junction kept 7 bases outside the gene matches. Germline V gene sequence: CDR1 KGHDR, CDR2 SFDVKD. The length of the CDR3 is 16 residues. The CDR3 loop reads CATSGKAGEPYNEQFF. In DNA, the CDR3 is TGTGCCACCAGTGGAAAAGCGGGAGAACCCTACAATGAGCAGTTCTTC.

J is TRBJ2-5 and V is TRBV7-3; 9 nucleotides align to TRBD2. Trimming cost V 2 bases and J 4 bases; bases outside gene matches: 2. CDR3 size: 14 residues. From germline, CDR1 is SGHTA and CDR2 FQGTGA. The CDR3 loop is CASSLAGGPETQYF. For the CDR3, the DNA is TGTGCCAGCAGCTTAGCGGGAGGGCCAGAGACCCAGTACTTC. Based on the CDR3 plus reference TRBV7-3 and TRBJ2-5, the full variable domain is GAGVSQTPSNKVTEKGKYVELRCDPISGHTALYWYRQSLGQGPEFLIYFQGTGAADDSGLPNDRFFAVRPEGSVSTLKIQRTERGDSAVYLCASSLAGGPETQYFGPGTRLLVL.

This chain joins TRBV5-1 and TRBJ2-1; 10 bases agree with TRBD1. Germline V gene sequence: CDR1 SGHRS, CDR2 YFSETQ. This CDR3 contains 15 residues. J gave up 8 bases and V 3 bases, and 8 bases lay outside the gene matches. The CDR3 protein is CASSSTGTGVDEQFF. CDR3 coding DNA: TGCGCCAGCAGCTCGACCGGGACAGGGGTGGATGAGCAGTTCTTC.

The chain is built from TRBV24-1 and TRBJ2-3; TRBD2 is a possible D gene (6 bases). The CDR3 consists of 15 residues. The germline V and J ends were trimmed by 1 base and 5 bases, with 12 bases remaining between them. Germline-derived CDR1 and CDR2 are KGHDR and SFDVKD. DNA of the CDR3: TGTGCCACCAGTGATTTCACGGAGGGGAAAGATACGCAGTATTTT. Protein: CATSDFTEGKDTQYF.

This clone was counted between two and nine times. V gene TRBV7-2 combines with J gene TRBJ1-5; no clear D. With 5 bases removed from V and 8 bases from J, the gap between germline ends came to 13 bases. Germline loops: CDR1 SGHTA, CDR2 FQGNSA. This CDR3 comprises 13 residues. CDR3 sequence (DNA): TGTGCCAGCAGCCCCCGTAGCACCGAGCCCCAGCATTTT. It codes for CASSPRSTEPQHF.

This rearrangement joins TRBV5-5 to TRBJ2-2; 8 bases are a match to TRBD2. J lost 5 bases, V lost 0 bases, and 9 bases had no gene match. The CDR3 length is 17 residues. CDR1 and CDR2 from the germline V gene are SGHKS and YYEKEE (reference sequence). The CDR3 sequence: CASSLVSGIPGTGELFF. CDR3 sequence (DNA): TGTGCCAGCAGCTTGGTTAGCGGGATCCCTGGTACCGGGGAGCTGTTTTTT.

V gene TRBV27 combines with J gene TRBJ1-2; 7 positions agree with TRBD1. The CDR3 spans 14 residues. Germline CDR1 reads MNHEY; CDR2 reads SMNVEV (reference sequence). V was clipped by 6 bases and J by 4 bases; unmatched bases: 8. Here the CDR3 DNA reads TGTGCCAGCAGATCTGACAGGGCTCCCTATGGCTACACCTTC. This gives the protein CASRSDRAPYGYTF.

This clone was counted between two and nine times. The same CDR3 is also encoded by other DNA sequences in this sample. This chain joins TRBV6-6 and TRBJ1-5; D is undetermined. The CDR3 spans 13 residues. V was pared by 5 bases and J by 1 base, with 6 bases between. Per germline, CDR1 MNHNY and CDR2 SVGAGI (reference sequence). The CDR3 loop reads CASSPGSNQPQHF. The DNA of the CDR3 is TGTGCCAGCAGTCCGGGAAGCAATCAGCCCCAGCATTTT.